The clone carrying this T cell receptor beta chain has just one count. No antigen is known for it. A second 7 to 11 cycle PCR used barcoded and J-beta primers. Each TCR beta cDNA got a 12-nucleotide random molecular identifier. Any given sample supplied a minimum of 2.5 million CDR3-containing paired-end reads. TCRdb ran MiXCR on the 5' RACE reads and lists one entry per CDR3 protein. The table lists some 1.5 million distinct CDR3 sequences, roughly 27% of them singletons. The CDR3 runs to 15 residues. Unmatched junction bases numbered 9, after V lost 5 bases and J lost 6 bases. The germline CDR1 and CDR2 sequences are SNHLY and FYNNEI. This record belongs to a study of blood T cells in healthy people across ages. Study-wide points: As naive T cell percentage varied, TCR beta diversity correlated strongly with it. Donors of long life had a larger count of naive CD4+ cells and greater diversity than aged donors.

The TCR originated in a woman in her thirties in good health. Sample: blood. This chain uses TRBV2 with TRBJ2-7; 11 nucleotides align to TRBD1. Here the CDR3 reads CASSHAGTGGREQYF. The CDR3 DNA reads TGTGCCAGCAGTCACGCCGGGACAGGGGGACGCGAGCAGTACTTC.